These 2 T cell receptor beta chains were sequenced from one sample in a study of T cells in Graves' hyperthyroidism and ophthalmopathy. The CDR3 regions of TCR beta were amplified from RNA transcripts. HTBI primers were the set used in a first-round RT-PCR of the TCR CDR3. Each CDR3 protein is one row after TCRdb ran MiXCR on the multiplex PCR reads. The profile shows a few hundred thousand distinct CDR3 sequences, less than 20% of them singletons. The sequenced material came from blood. The origin of the receptors is a woman in her late teens or twenties with Graves' hyperthyroidism that later progressed to Graves' ophthalmopathy.

This clonotype has a handful of counts. The chain couples TRBV7-9 to TRBJ2-7; 10 bases align to TRBD2. After removal of 11 bases from V and 0 bases from J, the junction contained 7 bases not matched to a gene. CDR3 length equals 14 residues. Germline CDR1 and CDR2: SEHNR and FQNEAQ (reference sequence). As DNA, the CDR3 is TGTGCCGGATCCTCTAGCGGGAGCTCCTACGAGCAGTACTTC. It encodes CAGSSSGSSYEQYF.

This clonotype was found many times. This sequence joins TRBV7-9 and TRBJ1-2, with 7 bases identical to TRBD1. Germline CDR1 reads SEHNR; CDR2 reads FQNEAQ (reference sequence). The junction had 5 bases not matched to a gene; V was cut back by 4 bases and J by 6 bases. There are 13 residues in the CDR3. CDR3 protein: CASSSTTGDGYTF. The CDR3 DNA reads as TGTGCCAGCAGCTCAACAACAGGGGATGGCTACACCTTC.